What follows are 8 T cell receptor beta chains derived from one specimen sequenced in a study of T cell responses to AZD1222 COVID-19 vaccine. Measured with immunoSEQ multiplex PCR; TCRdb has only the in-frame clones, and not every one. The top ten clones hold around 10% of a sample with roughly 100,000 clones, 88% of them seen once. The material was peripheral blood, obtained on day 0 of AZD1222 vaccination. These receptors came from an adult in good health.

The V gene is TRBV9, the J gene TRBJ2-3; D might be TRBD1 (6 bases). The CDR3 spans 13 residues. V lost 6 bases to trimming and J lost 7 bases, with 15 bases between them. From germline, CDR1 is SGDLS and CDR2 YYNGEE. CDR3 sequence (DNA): TGTGCCAGCACAAACCAACAGGGACATACGCAGTATTTT. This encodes CASTNQQGHTQYF.

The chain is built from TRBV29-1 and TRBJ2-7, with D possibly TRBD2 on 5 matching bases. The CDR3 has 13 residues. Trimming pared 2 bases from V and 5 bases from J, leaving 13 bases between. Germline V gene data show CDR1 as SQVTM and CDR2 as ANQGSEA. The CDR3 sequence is CSVEKSEGNEQYF. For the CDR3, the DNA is TGCAGCGTTGAAAAGTCTGAGGGCAACGAGCAGTACTTC.

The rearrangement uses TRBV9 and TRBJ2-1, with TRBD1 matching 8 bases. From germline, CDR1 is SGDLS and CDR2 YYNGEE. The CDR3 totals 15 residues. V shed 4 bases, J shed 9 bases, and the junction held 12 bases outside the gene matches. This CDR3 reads CASSLAMTGALEQFF. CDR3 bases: TGTGCCAGCAGCCTTGCTATGACAGGGGCGCTTGAGCAGTTCTTC.

CDR3 loop: CASSDRPSGGYQETQYF. CDR3 nucleotides: TGTGCCAGCAGTGATAGGCCTAGCGGGGGGTACCAAGAGACCCAGTACTTC. The chain links TRBV2 to TRBJ2-5, with 11 bases aligning to TRBD2. The CDR3 covers 17 residues. The germline V gene encodes CDR1 SNHLY and CDR2 FYNNEI. Trimming removed 3 bases from V and 0 bases from J; junction bases left unmatched: 6.

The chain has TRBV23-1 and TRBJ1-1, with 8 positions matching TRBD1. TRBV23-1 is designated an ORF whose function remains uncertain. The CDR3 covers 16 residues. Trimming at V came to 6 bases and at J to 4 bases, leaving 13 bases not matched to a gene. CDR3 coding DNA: TGCGCCAGCAGCCAACCCTCAGGGGGCGCAGGCACTGAAGCTTTCTTT. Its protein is CASSQPSGGAGTEAFF.

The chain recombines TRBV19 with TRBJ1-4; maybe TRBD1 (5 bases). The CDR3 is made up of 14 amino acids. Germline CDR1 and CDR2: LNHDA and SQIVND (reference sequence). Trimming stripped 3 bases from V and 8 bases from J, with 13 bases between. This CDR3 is CASSIGDVSEKLFF. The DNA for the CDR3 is TGTGCCAGTAGTATTGGGGACGTAAGCGAAAAACTGTTTTTT.

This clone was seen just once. Here the CDR3 reads CASSTSGYNEQFF. Here the CDR3 DNA reads TGTGCCAGCTCGACTAGCGGTTACAATGAGCAGTTCTTC. J is TRBJ2-1 and V is TRBV6-5, with 9 bases identical to TRBD2. The CDR3 covers 13 residues. The germline V gene has CDR1 MNHEY and CDR2 SVGAGI. V dropped 8 bases and J dropped 4; count of bases not matched to a gene: 3.

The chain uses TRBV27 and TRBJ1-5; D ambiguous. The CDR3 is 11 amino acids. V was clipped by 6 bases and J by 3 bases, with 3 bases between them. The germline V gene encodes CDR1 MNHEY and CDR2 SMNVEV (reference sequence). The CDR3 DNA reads TGTGCCAGCAGCATCAATCAGCCCCAGCATTTT. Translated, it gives CASSINQPQHF.